This TCR beta chain derives from a study of technical replicates of blood from a handful of donors. This clone has a single count. This sample also contains other DNA sequences that code for the same CDR3. The CDR3 is 15 residues long. In germline, CDR1 is KGHSH, CDR2 LQKENI. The V and J ends lost 1 base and 3 bases, in that order; junction bases with no gene match: 2. Generated by immunoSEQ multiplex PCR, the TCRdb table keeps only in-frame clones and is missing some. Of 95,000 or so clones in the sample, about 95% were seen once. The specimen sequenced was T cells isolated from PBMCs. The sequence derives from a human donor in good health. The gene calls are TRBV18 and TRBJ2-3, with 9 bases that match TRBD1. The CDR3 DNA is TGTGCCAGCTCACCACTGGGACAGGGAACAGATACGCAGTATTTT. Amino acid sequence: CASSPLGQGTDTQYF.